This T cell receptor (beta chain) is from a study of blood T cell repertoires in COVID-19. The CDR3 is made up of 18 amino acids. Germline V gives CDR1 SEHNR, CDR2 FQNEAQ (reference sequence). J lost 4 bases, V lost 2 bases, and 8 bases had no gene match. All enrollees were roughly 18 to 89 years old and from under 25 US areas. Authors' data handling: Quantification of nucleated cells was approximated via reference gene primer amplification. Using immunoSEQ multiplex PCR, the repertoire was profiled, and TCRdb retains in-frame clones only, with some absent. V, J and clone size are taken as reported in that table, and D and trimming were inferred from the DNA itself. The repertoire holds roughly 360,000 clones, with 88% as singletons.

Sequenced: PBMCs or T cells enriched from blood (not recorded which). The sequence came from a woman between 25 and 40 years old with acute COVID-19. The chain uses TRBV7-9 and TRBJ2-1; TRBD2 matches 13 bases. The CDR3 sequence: CASSLPTSGGASYNEQFF. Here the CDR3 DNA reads TGTGCCAGCAGCTTACCCACTAGCGGGGGGGCCTCTTACAATGAGCAGTTCTTC.